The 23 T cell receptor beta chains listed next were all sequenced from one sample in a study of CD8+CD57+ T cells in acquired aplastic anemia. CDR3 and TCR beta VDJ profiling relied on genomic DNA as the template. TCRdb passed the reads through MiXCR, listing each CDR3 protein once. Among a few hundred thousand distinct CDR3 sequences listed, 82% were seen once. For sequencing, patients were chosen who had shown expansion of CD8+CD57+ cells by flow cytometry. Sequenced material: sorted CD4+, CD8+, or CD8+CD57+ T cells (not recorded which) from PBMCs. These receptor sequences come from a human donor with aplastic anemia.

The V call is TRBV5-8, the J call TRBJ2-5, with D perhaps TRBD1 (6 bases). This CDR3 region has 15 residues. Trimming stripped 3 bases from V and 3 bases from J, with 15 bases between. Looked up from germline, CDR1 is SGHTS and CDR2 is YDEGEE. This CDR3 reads CASSYSNRAKETQYF. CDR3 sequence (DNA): TGTGCCAGCAGCTACTCCAACAGGGCAAAAGAGACCCAGTACTTC.

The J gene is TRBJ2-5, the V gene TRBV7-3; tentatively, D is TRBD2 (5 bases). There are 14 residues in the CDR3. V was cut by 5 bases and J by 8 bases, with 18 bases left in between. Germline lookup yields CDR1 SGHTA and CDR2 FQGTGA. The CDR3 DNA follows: TGTGCCAGCAGCGCCGCGGGTAGCACAGATACCCAGTACTTC. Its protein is CASSAAGSTDTQYF.

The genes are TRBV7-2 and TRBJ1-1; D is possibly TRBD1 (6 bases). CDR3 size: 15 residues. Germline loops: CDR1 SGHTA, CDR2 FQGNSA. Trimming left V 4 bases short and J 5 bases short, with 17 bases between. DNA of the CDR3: TGTGCCAGCAGCTCAGGAGGGGGTCCCGGTACTGAAGCTTTCTTT. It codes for CASSSGGGPGTEAFF.

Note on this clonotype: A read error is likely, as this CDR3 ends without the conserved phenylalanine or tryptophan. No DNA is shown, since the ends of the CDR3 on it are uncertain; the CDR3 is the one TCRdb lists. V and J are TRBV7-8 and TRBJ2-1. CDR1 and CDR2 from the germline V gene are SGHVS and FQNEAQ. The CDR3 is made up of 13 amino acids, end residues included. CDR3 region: CASSVRGDDAQLS.

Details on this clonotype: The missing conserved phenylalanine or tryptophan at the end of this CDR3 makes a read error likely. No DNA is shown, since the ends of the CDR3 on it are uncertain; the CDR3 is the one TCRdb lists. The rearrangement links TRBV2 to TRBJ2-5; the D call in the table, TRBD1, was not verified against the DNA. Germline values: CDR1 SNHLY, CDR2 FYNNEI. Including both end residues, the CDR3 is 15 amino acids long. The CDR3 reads CASGDGGTDTQTFYL.

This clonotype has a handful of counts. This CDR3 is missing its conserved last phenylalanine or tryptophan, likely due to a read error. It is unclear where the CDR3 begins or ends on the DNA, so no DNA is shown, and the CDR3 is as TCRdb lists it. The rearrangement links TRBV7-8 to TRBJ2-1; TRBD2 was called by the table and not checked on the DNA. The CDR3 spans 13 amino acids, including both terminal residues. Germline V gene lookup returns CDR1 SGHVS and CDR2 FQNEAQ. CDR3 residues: CASSLGGGPDTLY.

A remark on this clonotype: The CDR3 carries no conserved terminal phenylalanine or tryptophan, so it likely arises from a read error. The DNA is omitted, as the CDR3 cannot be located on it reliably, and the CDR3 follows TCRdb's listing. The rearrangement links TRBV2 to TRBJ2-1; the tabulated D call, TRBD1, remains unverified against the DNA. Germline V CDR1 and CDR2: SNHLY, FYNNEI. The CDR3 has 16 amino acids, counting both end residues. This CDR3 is CASSDGGANAQDEQPG.

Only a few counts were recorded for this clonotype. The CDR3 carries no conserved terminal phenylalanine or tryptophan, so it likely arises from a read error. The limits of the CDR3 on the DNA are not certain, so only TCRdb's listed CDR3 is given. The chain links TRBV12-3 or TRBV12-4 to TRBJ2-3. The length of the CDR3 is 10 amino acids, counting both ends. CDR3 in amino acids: CASSLGAHNY.

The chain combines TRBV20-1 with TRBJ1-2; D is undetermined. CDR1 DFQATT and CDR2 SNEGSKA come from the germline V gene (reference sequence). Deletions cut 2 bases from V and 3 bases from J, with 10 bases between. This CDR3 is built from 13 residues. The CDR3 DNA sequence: TGCAGTGCTAGACAGAGCGGGGACTATGGCTACACCTTC. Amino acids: CSARQSGDYGYTF.

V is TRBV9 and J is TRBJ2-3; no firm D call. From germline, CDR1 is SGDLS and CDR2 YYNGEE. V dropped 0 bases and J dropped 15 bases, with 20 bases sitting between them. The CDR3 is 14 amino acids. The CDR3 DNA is TGTGCCAGCAGCGTAGCCGGCGGTCCCTATAATCCATATTTT. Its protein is CASSVAGGPYNPYF.

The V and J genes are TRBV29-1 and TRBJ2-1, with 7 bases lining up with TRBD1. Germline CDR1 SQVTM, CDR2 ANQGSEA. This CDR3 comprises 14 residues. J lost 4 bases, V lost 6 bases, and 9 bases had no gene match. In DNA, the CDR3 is TGCAGCGTAACGACAGGGAACCCATACAATGAGCAGTTCTTC. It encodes CSVTTGNPYNEQFF.

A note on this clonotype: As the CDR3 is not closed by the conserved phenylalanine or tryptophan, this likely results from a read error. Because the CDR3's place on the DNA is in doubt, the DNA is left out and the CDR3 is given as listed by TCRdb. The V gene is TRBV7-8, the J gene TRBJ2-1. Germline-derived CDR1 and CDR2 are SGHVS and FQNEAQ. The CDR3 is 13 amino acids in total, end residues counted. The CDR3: CASSYADTQYHCS.

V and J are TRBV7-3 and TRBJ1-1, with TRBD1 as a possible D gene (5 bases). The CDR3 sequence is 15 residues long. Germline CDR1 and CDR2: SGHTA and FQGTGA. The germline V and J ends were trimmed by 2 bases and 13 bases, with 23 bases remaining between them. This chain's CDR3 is CASSLDHPGNTDVFF. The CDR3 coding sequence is TGTGCCAGCAGCTTAGATCACCCAGGGAACACTGATGTTTTCTTT.

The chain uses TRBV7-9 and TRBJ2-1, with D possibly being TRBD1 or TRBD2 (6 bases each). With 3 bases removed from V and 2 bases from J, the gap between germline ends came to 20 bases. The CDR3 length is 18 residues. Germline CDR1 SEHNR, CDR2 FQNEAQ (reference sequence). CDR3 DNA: TGTGCCAGCAGCTTTCAAAGAAGGGGGGCGAGCGCCTACAATGAGCAGTTCTTC. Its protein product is CASSFQRRGASAYNEQFF. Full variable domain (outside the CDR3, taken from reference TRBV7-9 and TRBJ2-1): DTGVSQNPRHKITKRGQNVTFRCDPISEHNRLYWYRQTLGQGPEFLTYFQNEAQLEKSRLLSDRFSAERPKGSFSTLEIQRTEQGDSAMYLCASSFQRRGASAYNEQFFGPGTRLTVL.

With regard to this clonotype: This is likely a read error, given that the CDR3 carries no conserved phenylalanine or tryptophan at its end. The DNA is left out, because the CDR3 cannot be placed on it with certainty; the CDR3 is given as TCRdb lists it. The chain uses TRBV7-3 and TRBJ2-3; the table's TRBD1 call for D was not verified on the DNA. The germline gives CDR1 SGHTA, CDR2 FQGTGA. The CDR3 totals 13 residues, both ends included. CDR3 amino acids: CASSQDDPRGARS.

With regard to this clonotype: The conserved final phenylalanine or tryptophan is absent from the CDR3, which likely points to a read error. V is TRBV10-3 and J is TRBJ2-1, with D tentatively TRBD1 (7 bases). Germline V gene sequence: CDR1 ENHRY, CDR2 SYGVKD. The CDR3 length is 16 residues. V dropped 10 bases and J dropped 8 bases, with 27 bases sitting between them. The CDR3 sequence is CASSQGGLNGQDEQFC. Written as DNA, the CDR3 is TGTGCCAGCAGCCAGGGGGGCCTAAACGGTCAGGATGAGCAGTTCTGC.

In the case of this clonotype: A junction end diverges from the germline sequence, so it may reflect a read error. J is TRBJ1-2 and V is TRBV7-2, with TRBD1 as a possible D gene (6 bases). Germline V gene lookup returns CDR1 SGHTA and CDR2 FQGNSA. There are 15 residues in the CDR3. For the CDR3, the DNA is TGTGCCAGCAGCTTGACGGGGGGCGGGGACTATGGCTGCACCTTC. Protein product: CASSLTGGGDYGCTF.

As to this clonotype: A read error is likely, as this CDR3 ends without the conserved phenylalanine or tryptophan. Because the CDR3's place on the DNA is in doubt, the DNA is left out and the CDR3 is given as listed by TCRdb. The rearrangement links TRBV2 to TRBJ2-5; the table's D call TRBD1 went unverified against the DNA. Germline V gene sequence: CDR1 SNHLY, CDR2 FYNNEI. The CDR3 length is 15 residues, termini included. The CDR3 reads CASSDGGMDEQTFGP.

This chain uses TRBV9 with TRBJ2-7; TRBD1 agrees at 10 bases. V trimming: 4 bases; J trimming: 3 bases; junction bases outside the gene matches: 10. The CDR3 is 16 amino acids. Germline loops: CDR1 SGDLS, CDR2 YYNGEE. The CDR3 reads CASSSRDRGLDYEQYF. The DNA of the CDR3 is TGTGCCAGCAGCTCACGGGACAGGGGCTTGGACTACGAGCAGTACTTC.

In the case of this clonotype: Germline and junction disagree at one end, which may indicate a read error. DNA of the CDR3: TGTGCCAGCAGCTTACTGAACGGGAGGGACACCGGGGAGCTGCTTTTT. Protein sequence: CASSLLNGRDTGELLF. This chain connects TRBV7-2 to TRBJ2-2; 8 bases are shared with TRBD2. Germline V gene data show CDR1 as SGHTA and CDR2 as FQGNSA. The CDR3 totals 16 residues.

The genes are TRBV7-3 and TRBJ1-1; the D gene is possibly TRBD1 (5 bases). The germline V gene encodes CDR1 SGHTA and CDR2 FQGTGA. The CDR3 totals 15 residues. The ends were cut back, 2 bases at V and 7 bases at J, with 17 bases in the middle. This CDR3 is CASSLALAGHDEAFF. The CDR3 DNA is TGTGCCAGCAGCTTAGCTCTGGCAGGGCACGATGAAGCTTTCTTT.

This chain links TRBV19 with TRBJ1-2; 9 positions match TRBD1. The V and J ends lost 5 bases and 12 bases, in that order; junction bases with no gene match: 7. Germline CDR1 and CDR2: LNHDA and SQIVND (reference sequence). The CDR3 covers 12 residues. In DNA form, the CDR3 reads TGTGCCAGTAGTGTACGACAGGGGGTCGACACCTTC. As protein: CASSVRQGVDTF. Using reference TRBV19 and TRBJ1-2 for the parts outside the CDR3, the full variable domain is DGGITQSPKYLFRKEGQNVTLSCEQNLNHDAMYWYRQDPGQGLRLIYYSQIVNDFQKGDIAEGYSVSREKKESFPLTVTSAQKNPTAFYLCASSVRQGVDTFGSGTRLTVV.

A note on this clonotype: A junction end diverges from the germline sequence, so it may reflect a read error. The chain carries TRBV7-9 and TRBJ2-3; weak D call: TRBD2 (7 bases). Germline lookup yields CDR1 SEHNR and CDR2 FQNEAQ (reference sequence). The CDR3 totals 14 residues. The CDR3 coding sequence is TGTGCCAGCAGCCAAGGGGGGGGTCCCGATACGCAGTGTTTT. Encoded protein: CASSQGGGPDTQCF.